A selection of T cell receptor beta chains follows, all from one sample in a study of blood T cell repertoires in COVID-19. The table came from immunoSEQ multiplex PCR; TCRdb's copy has only in-frame clones and leaves some out. Among 95,000 to 120,000 clones listed, 85% were seen once. The sequenced sample consisted of peripheral blood. These receptors were obtained from a human donor in a cohort sampled during active COVID-19. The CDR3 runs from the conserved cysteine through the conserved F or W. Fields, in order: clone size, J gene, V gene, D gene, CDR3 DNA, CDR3 protein. D genes are given only for firm matches. Rows give clone size only sometimes, using once, few, many, or a class for an expanded clone.

- | TRBJ2-5 | TRBV11-2 | TRBD2 | TGTGCCAGCAGCTTTCCTAGCGGGGGGGCCGTAGAGACCCAGTACTTC | CASSFPSGGAVETQYF
few | TRBJ2-7 | TRBV2 | TRBD1 | TGTGCCAGCAGGTGGGACAGCCTCTACGAGCAGTACTTC | CASRWDSLYEQYF
- | TRBJ1-1 | TRBV10-2 | - | TGCGCCAGCAGTGGAGCAGCGCCAGGGAAAGAAGCTTTCTTT | CASSGAAPGKEAFF
- | TRBJ2-7 | TRBV28 | TRBD1 | TGTGCCAGCAGTCTTGGACAGGGTATTAAGCAGTACGAGCAGTACTTC | CASSLGQGIKQYEQYF
- | TRBJ2-5 | TRBV7-6 | - | TGTGCCAGCAGTCAGGGTGGGGAGACCCAGTACTTC | CASSQGGETQYF
- | TRBJ2-1 | TRBV9 | - | TGTGCCAGCAGCTCGAGGGATGAGCAGTTCTTC | CASSSRDEQFF
- | TRBJ1-1 | TRBV7-2 | TRBD1 | TGTGCCAGCAGCTTAGTTCCAGGGGGCACTGAAGCTTTCTTT | CASSLVPGGTEAFF
- | TRBJ1-5 | TRBV29-1 | TRBD1 | TGCAGCGTGGCCGGGACAGTTAATCAGCCCCAGCATTTT | CSVAGTVNQPQHF
- | TRBJ1-5 | TRBV6-2/TRBV6-3 | - | TGTGCCAGCAGTTACCCGTACTCGGCGGGGGCTACTTATAGCAATCAGCCCCAGCATTTT | CASSYPYSAGATYSNQPQHF
few | TRBJ1-5 | TRBV19 | - | TGTGCCAGTAGTCCAATCGCGGGGCGCGGCAATCAGCCCCAGCATTTT | CASSPIAGRGNQPQHF
- | TRBJ2-4 | TRBV9 | - | TGTGCCAGCAGCGCCGTTAGGACAGTACTAGCCAAAAACATTCAGTACTTC | CASSAVRTVLAKNIQYF
once | TRBJ2-5 | TRBV19 | TRBD1 | TGTGCCAGTAGTATCCACAGGGGTCGCCAAGAGACCCAGTACTTC | CASSIHRGRQETQYF
- | TRBJ2-7 | TRBV10-3 | TRBD2 | TGTGCCATCAACGCAGGGACTAGCGGCTCCTACGAGCAGTACTTC | CAINAGTSGSYEQYF
- | TRBJ2-7 | TRBV29-1 | - | TGCAGCGTTGGACGGAGCTACGAGCAGTACTTC | CSVGRSYEQYF
- | TRBJ1-2 | TRBV6-6 | TRBD1 | TGTGCCAGCAGTTACACCCGACAGGGGAACTATGGCTACACCTTC | CASSYTRQGNYGYTF
- | TRBJ1-2 | TRBV9 | TRBD1 | TGTGCCAGCGGGCAGGGGGCATCTAACTATGGCTACACCTTC | CASGQGASNYGYTF
- | TRBJ1-1 | TRBV15 | - | TGTGCCACCAGCAGAGACAGGGTCACCACTGAAGCTTTCTTT | CATSRDRVTTEAFF
- | TRBJ2-7 | TRBV7-2 | TRBD1 | TGTGCCAGCAGCCCCTGGGCAGGGGGCGACGAGCAGTACTTC | CASSPWAGGDEQYF
- | TRBJ2-3 | TRBV3-1/TRBV3-2 | - | TGTGCCAGCCAAGAGAGGTCAGGGGCAAGCACAGATACGCAGTATTTT | CASQERSGASTDTQYF
- | TRBJ2-7 | TRBV30 | - | TGTGCCTGGAGTGTAGGCGGGTACGAGCAGTACTTC | CAWSVGGYEQYF
- | TRBJ1-5 | TRBV4-3 | TRBD1 | TGCGCCAGCAGCCGGATGACAGGGGGCAATCAGCCCCAGCATTTT | CASSRMTGGNQPQHF
- | TRBJ2-3 | TRBV29-1 | TRBD2 | TGCAGCGCCAGCCCGGGGGGGGCGACAGATACGCAGTATTTT | CSASPGGATDTQYF
once | TRBJ2-2 | TRBV4-3 | TRBD1 | TGCGCCAGCAGCCAAGGGACAGGGTTATCCAAAGCCGGGGAGCTGTTTTTT | CASSQGTGLSKAGELFF
- | TRBJ2-3 | TRBV10-2 | - | TGCGCCAGCAGTGAAGGAGGGGCCCCGACGCAGTATTTT | CASSEGGAPTQYF
- | TRBJ1-2 | TRBV27 | - | TGTGCCAGCAGTTTAGGGGGACTTAACTATGGCTACACCTTC | CASSLGGLNYGYTF